This TCR beta chain was retrieved from a study of cytomegalovirus exposure and HLA in healthy donors. PCR used 60 Vbeta primers and 13 Jbeta primers. TCRdb's table, derived via immunoSEQ multiplex PCR, lists solely in-frame clones and lacks some. Among under 150,000 clones listed, approximately 77% were seen once. General study results and limits: Sequencing probably produced one cluster of sequence variants that were highly shared. Previous analysis showed most TCR beta V segments were productive about 87% or about 30% of the time. Most CMV-associated TCR beta chains were later found to appear HLA-restricted.

Details on this clone: Antigen specificity is unknown.

The germline V gene has CDR1 LGHNA and CDR2 YNFKEQ. The CDR3 loop spans 15 amino acids. J gave up 6 bases and V 1 base, and 5 bases lay outside the gene matches. The rearrangement links TRBV4-2 to TRBJ2-3; 9 bases line up with TRBD2. The clonotype comes from a woman in her forties in good health and CMV-seronegative. The sample taken for sequencing was PBMCs. The CDR3 loop reads CASSQALAGSDTQYF. In DNA form, the CDR3 reads TGTGCCAGCAGCCAAGCCCTAGCGGGGAGCGATACGCAGTATTTT.